The TCR beta chain described here comes from a study of human T cells and chemical hapten exposure. Sample time point: pre-sensitization, week 0. The treatment was: therapeutic diphenylcyclopropenone sensitization with weekly scalp DPC. Non-pregnant alopecia patients aged 18 to 70, suitable for DPC therapy. In germline, CDR1 is SNHLY, CDR2 FYNNEI. V lost 4 bases and J lost 5, with 14 bases in between. The CDR3 is made up of 14 amino acids. TCRdb analysed the RACE reads with MiXCR anew, one entry per CDR3 protein. The sample yields some 250,000 distinct CDR3 sequences, 7.7% seen once. The sample consisted of whole blood, taken in connection with sensitization to the hapten diphenylcyclopropenone (DPC). The clonotype was recovered from a man between 18 and 29 years old with alopecia areata. Some clones in this sample may be carry-over from other donors' samples. V usage is TRBV2 and J usage is TRBJ1-2, with a possible D match to TRBD1 (5 bases). The DNA for the CDR3 is TGTGCCAGCAGTGCCGGGAGGGGAGGTTATGGCTACACCTTC. Amino acids: CASSAGRGGYGYTF.